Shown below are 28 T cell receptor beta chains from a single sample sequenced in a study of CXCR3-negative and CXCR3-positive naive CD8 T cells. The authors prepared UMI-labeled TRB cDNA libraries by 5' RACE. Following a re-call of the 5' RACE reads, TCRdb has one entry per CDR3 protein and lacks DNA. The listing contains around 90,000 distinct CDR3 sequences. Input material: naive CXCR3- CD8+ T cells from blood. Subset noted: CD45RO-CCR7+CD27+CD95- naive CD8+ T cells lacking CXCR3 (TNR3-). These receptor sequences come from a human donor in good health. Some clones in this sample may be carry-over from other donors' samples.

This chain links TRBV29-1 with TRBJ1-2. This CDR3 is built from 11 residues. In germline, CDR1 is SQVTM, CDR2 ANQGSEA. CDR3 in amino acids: CSVSDNYGYTF.

The CDR3 reads CASSYSSGQPQHF. This chain links TRBV6-5 with TRBJ1-5. Germline CDR1 MNHEY, CDR2 SVGAGI. This CDR3 is 13 amino acids long.

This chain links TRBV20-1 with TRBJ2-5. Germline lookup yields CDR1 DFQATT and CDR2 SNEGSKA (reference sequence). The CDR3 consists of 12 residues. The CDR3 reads CSARAGEETQYF.

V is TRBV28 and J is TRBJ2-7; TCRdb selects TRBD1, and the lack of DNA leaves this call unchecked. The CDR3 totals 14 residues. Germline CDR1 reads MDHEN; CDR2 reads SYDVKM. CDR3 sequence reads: CASSLEGEVNEQYF.

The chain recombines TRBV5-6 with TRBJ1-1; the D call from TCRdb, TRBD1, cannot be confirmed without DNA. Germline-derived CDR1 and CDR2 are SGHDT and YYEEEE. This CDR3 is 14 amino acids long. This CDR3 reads CASSLESDRTEAFF.

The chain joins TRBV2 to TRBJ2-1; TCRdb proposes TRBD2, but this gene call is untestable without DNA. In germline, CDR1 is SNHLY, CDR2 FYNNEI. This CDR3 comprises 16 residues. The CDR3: CASSERLGLLENEQFF.

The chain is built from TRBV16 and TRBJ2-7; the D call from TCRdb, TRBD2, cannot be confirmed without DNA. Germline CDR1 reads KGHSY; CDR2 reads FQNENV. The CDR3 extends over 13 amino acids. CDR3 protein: CASSQSGLREQYF.

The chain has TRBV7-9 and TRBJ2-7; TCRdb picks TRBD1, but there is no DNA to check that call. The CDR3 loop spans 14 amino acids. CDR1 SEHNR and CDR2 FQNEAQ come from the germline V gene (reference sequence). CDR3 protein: CASSGRDRAYEQYF.

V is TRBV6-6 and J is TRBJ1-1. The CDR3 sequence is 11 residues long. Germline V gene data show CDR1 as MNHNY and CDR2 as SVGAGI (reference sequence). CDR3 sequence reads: CASSYDTEAFF.

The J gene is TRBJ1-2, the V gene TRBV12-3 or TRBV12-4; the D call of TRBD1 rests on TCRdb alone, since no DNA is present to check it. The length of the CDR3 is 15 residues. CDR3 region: CASSLTAGAYDGYTF.

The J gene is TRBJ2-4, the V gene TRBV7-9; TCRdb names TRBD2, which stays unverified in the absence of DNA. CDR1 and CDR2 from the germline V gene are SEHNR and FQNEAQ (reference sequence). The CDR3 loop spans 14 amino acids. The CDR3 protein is CASSTGGGRDIQYF.

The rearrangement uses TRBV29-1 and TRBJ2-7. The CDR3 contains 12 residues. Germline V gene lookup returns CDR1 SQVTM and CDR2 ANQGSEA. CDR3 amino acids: CSVVVRAYEQYF.

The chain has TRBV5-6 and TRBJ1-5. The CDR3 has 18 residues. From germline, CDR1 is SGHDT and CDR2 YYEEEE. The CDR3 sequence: CASSLGDTGVYSNQPQHF.

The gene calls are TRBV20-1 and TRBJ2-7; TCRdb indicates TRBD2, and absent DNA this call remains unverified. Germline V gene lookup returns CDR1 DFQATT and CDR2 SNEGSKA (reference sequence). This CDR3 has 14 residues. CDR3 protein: CSASGGKSLYEQYF.

CDR3 in amino acids: CASSLVRGGQETQYF. This rearrangement joins TRBV7-8 to TRBJ2-5; TCRdb reports TRBD2, a call that lacks DNA to check it against. This CDR3 has 15 residues. In germline, CDR1 is SGHVS, CDR2 FQNEAQ.

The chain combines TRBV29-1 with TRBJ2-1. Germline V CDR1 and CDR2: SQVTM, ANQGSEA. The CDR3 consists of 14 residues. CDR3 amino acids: CSVEITDAYNEQFF.

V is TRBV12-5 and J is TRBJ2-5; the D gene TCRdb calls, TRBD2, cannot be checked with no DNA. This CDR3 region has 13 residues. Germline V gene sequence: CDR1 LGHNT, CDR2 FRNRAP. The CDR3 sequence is CASGSSLQETQYF.

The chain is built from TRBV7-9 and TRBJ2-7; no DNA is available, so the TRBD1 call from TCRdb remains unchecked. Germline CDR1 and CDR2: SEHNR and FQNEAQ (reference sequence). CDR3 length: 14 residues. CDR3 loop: CASSLEDTAYEQYF. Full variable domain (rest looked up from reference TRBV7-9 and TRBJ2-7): DTGVSQNPRHKITKRGQNVTFRCDPISEHNRLYWYRQTLGQGPEFLTYFQNEAQLEKSRLLSDRFSAERPKGSFSTLEIQRTEQGDSAMYLCASSLEDTAYEQYFGPGTRLTVT.

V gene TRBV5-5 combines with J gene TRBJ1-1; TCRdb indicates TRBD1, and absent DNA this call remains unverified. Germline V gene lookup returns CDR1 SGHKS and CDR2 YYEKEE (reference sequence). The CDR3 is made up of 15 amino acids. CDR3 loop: CASREGQGIFTEAFF.

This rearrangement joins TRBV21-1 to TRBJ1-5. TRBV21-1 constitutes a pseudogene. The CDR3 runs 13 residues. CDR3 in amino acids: CASTAAHNQPQHF.

CDR3 sequence: CASSPRGQQNTGELFF. The chain links TRBV5-1 to TRBJ2-2; without DNA, the TCRdb call of TRBD1 cannot be checked. The CDR3 runs 16 residues. Looked up from germline, CDR1 is SGHRS and CDR2 is YFSETQ. The variable domain in full, completed from reference TRBV5-1 and TRBJ2-2, reads KAGVTQTPRYLIKTRGQQVTLSCSPISGHRSVSWYQQTPGQGLQFLFEYFSETQRNKGNFPGRFSGRQFSNSRSEMNVSTLELGDSALYLCASSPRGQQNTGELFFGEGSRLTVL.

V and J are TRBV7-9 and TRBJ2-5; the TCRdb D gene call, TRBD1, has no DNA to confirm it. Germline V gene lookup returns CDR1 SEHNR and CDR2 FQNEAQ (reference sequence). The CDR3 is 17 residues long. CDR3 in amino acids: CASSYPRDRGHQETQYF.

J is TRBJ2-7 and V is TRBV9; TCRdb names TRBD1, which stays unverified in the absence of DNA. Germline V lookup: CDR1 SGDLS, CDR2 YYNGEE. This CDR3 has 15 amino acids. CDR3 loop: CASSVGPGSVVEQYF.

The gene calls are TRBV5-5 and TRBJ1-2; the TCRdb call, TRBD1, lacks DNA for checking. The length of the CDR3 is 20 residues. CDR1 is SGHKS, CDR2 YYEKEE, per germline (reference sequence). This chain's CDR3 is CASSAGTGTSDLHETYGYTF.

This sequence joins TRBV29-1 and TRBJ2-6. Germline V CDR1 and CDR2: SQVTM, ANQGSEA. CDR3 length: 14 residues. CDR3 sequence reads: CSVIVGSGANVLTF.

Here the CDR3 reads CASSSSGWDGYTF. The V and J genes are TRBV5-1 and TRBJ1-2; TCRdb reports TRBD1, a call that lacks DNA to check it against. There are 13 residues in the CDR3. Germline V lookup: CDR1 SGHRS, CDR2 YFSETQ.

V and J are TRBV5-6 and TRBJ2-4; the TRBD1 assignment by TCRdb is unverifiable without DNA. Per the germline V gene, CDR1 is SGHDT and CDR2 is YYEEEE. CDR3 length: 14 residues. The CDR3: CASSTETGGDIQYF.

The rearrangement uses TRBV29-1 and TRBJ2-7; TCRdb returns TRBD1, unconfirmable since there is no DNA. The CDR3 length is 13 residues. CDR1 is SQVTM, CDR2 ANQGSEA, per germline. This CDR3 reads CSVRTGEFDEQYF.